The present T cell receptor (beta chain) was sequenced within a study of OX40 agonist ivuxolimab in advanced cancers. Study-level findings and limits: Among the least clonally expanded were partial responders at 0.1-3.0 mg/kg.

A word on this clone: Its antigen is as yet unknown.

Clones were sequenced by immunoSEQ multiplex PCR, and TCRdb holds only the in-frame ones, with some missing. The table records approximately 70,000 clones, roughly 80% of them present only once. People who had autoimmune disease history or systemic immunosuppression were excluded. This CDR3 comprises 13 residues. From germline, CDR1 is SGHNT and CDR2 YYREEE (reference sequence). V was pared by 0 bases and J by 9 bases, with 11 bases between. The TCR sequence derives from an adult with an advanced solid tumor such as melanoma, head and neck, liver or kidney cancer. The sequenced sample was CD4+ or CD8+ T cells sorted from blood, obtained in a trial of the OX40 agonist ivuxolimab. V and J are TRBV5-4 and TRBJ2-3; no reliable D call. The CDR3 DNA sequence: TGTGCCAGCAGCTTGGAGGAACCCGGAACGCAGTATTTT. This gives the protein CASSLEEPGTQYF.